This T cell receptor beta chain was obtained from a study of shared clonotypes between healthy human individuals. The CDR3 spans 15 residues. Germline V gene data show CDR1 as MDHEN and CDR2 as SYDVKM. V lost 2 bases to trimming and J lost 2 bases, with 13 bases between them. The authors' processing: Without quality scores, immunoSEQ junctional reads could not be filtered like full-length reads. The protocol was immunoSEQ multiplex PCR, while the TCRdb copy is restricted to in-frame clones and leaves out a portion. V and J calls and clone size come straight from that table; D and trimming were deduced from the DNA. The table records 2 million to 2.5 million clones, more than 80% of them present only once.

The sequenced material came from naive CD4+ T cells from PBMCs. Sample subset: CD45RA+ positively selected. This clonotype was sampled from a young man in good health. Some clones in this sample may be carry-over from other donors' samples. This chain connects TRBV28 to TRBJ2-7, with a tentative D call TRBD1 (5 bases). This CDR3 reads CASSLGANYAYEQYF. In DNA form, the CDR3 reads TGTGCCAGCAGTTTAGGGGCTAACTATGCCTACGAGCAGTACTTC.